This T cell receptor (beta chain) is from a study of blood T cells in healthy people across ages. In terms of origin and age, donors were healthy Caucasian individuals from Russia aged roughly 6 to 95. Each donor's blood draw was roughly 10 milliliters of peripheral blood. Total RNA, at least 5 micrograms per sample, came from PBMCs. The authors ran a second PCR of roughly 6 to 12 cycles using a sample-barcoded 5' primer and a J-beta primer mix. TCRdb analysed the 5' RACE reads with MiXCR anew, one entry per CDR3 protein. The sample lists 1.4 million to 1.5 million distinct CDR3 sequences; roughly 45% were seen once. The sequenced material came from blood. The sequence was collected from a woman aged 18-29 years in good health.

In DNA, the CDR3 is TGTGCCAGCAGCTCCCCTTGGGGCAATGAGCAGTTCTTC. It yields the protein CASSSPWGNEQFF. This rearrangement joins TRBV12-3 or TRBV12-4 to TRBJ2-1; D not resolved. Deletions cut 6 bases from V and 6 bases from J, with 12 bases between. CDR3 length: 13 residues.